These 10 T cell receptor beta chains were all obtained from the same sample, sequenced in a study of response to subunit inactivated influenza vaccine. MiXCR, applied by TCRdb to the RT-PCR reads, yields one record per CDR3 protein. This table has over 650,000 distinct CDR3 sequences, approximately 18% appearing once. This sample comprised PBMCs from blood, obtained 5 days after vaccination. All receptors come from a man in his fifties who received an inactivated influenza vaccine.

This clonotype was seen more than once but under ten times. The rearrangement links TRBV7-2 to TRBJ2-2; 9 nucleotides agree with TRBD2. This CDR3 spans 16 amino acids. The germline gives CDR1 SGHTA, CDR2 FQGNSA. V shed 1 base and J 4 bases; nucleotides not matched to a gene: 4. CDR3 sequence: CASSLVLAGVTGELFF. The CDR3 DNA sequence: TGTGCCAGCAGCTTAGTTTTAGCGGGAGTCACCGGGGAGCTGTTTTTT. Full variable domain (rest looked up from reference TRBV7-2 and TRBJ2-2): GAGVSQSPSNKVTEKGKDVELRCDPISGHTALYWYRQSLGQGLEFLIYFQGNSAPDKSGLPSDRFSAERTGGSVSTLTIQRTQQEDSAVYLCASSLVLAGVTGELFFGEGSRLTVL.

The chain couples TRBV4-3 to TRBJ1-2; D is uncertain. Germline loops: CDR1 LGHNA, CDR2 YSLEER. Trimming took off 2 bases at V and 7 bases at J, with 14 bases between the two ends. There are 14 residues in the CDR3. In nucleotides, the CDR3 is TGCGCCAGCAGCCAAAAAAGCCACGGGGTTGGCTACACCTTC. Encoded protein: CASSQKSHGVGYTF.

This clonotype was counted a few times. The CDR3 DNA is TGTGCCAGCAGGAGGAGCGGGCCCGCATTCAATGAGCAGTTCTTC. Its translation: CASRRSGPAFNEQFF. This chain connects TRBV28 to TRBJ2-1; D is possibly TRBD2 (6 bases). This CDR3 has 15 residues. V lost 6 bases, J lost 6 bases, and 18 bases lay in between. Germline V gives CDR1 MDHEN, CDR2 SYDVKM.

The table lists this clonotype with a few counts. The V call is TRBV15, the J call TRBJ2-4; TRBD1 matches 7 bases. Germline V gives CDR1 LNHNV, CDR2 YYDKDF (reference sequence). V lost 3 bases to trimming and J lost 0 bases; unmatched junction nucleotides: 11. CDR3 size: 18 residues. CDR3 bases: TGTGCCACCAGCAGCTACCCCGGGACAGCCTTAGCCAAAAACATTCAGTACTTC. This encodes CATSSYPGTALAKNIQYF.

The chain employs TRBV12-3 or TRBV12-4 and TRBJ2-5; 7 bases agree with TRBD1. Trimming took 5 bases from V and 4 from J; bases not matched to a gene: 4. CDR3 length: 13 amino acids. As DNA, the CDR3 is TGTGCCAGCAGTCCGGGGACAGCAGAGACCCAGTACTTC. Its protein is CASSPGTAETQYF.

The rearrangement joins TRBV6-2 or TRBV6-3 to TRBJ2-2; weak D call: TRBD1 (5 bases). The CDR3 contains 14 residues. V lost 2 bases and J lost 6, with 10 bases in between. Germline V lookup: CDR1 MNHEY, CDR2 SVGEGT. CDR3 nucleotides: TGTGCCAGCAGTTACGACAGCCCTCCCGGGGAGCTGTTTTTT. This translates into CASSYDSPPGELFF.

This clonotype was counted only a few times. This chain connects TRBV6-1 to TRBJ2-7, with TRBD2 as a possible D gene (6 bases). Germline V CDR1 and CDR2: MNHNS, SASEGT. The CDR3 has 14 amino acids. Trimming shortened V by 9 bases and J by 2 bases, and 17 bases separated the two germline ends. CDR3 sequence reads: CASGGRGGTYEQYF. DNA of the CDR3: TGTGCCAGTGGAGGGCGGGGTGGGACCTACGAGCAGTACTTC.

This clonotype came up a few times. V gene TRBV20-1 combines with J gene TRBJ1-3; no clear D. This CDR3 contains 12 residues. Germline CDR1 and CDR2: DFQATT and SNEGSKA (reference sequence). The V end was cut by 6 bases, the J end by 1 base, with 7 bases between. This CDR3 reads CSALLSGNTIYF. DNA of the CDR3: TGCAGTGCCCTCCTATCTGGAAACACCATATATTTT.

V usage is TRBV4-3 and J usage is TRBJ2-6, with D uncertain. The V and J ends lost 2 bases and 0 bases respectively, with 11 bases between them. This CDR3 has 17 residues. CDR1 and CDR2 (germline): LGHNA, YSLEER. CDR3 nucleotide sequence: TGCGCCAGCAGCCAAAGTCTCCCGAGCTCTGGGGCCAACGTCCTGACTTTC. This sequence encodes CASSQSLPSSGANVLTF.

This clonotype appeared a few times. The CDR3 loop reads CASSPLPSDGEAFF. The CDR3 DNA reads TGTGCCAGCTCACCTCTTCCTAGTGACGGTGAAGCTTTCTTT. The gene calls are TRBV18 and TRBJ1-1; no clear D gene. This CDR3 contains 14 residues. Germline CDR1 reads KGHSH; CDR2 reads LQKENI. With 3 bases removed from V and 7 bases from J, the gap between germline ends came to 15 bases.